Below, 27 T cell receptor beta chains from the same sample are listed, as sequenced in a study of esophageal squamous cell carcinoma under preoperative chemotherapy. TCRdb re-called the PCR reads through MiXCR, storing one row per CDR3 protein. The sample lists some 30,000 distinct CDR3 sequences, roughly half occurring once. As to time point: before preoperative PTX-NDP chemotherapy. This specimen was taken from a patient given preoperative chemotherapy. These receptor sequences come from a human donor with esophageal squamous cell carcinoma. The donor label of this sample is uncertain.

Many counts were recorded for this clonotype. The genes are TRBV19 and TRBJ2-5; 8 nucleotides agree with TRBD1. From germline, CDR1 is LNHDA and CDR2 SQIVND (reference sequence). V lost 5 bases and J lost 2; bases outside the gene matches: 7. CDR3 length: 15 amino acids. The CDR3 DNA reads as TGTGCCAGTAGTCCTCGACAGGGGCCGCAAGAGACCCAGTACTTC. Translated: CASSPRQGPQETQYF.

There are many counts of this clonotype. This chain links TRBV6-5 with TRBJ2-2; D not resolved. Germline CDR1 MNHEY, CDR2 SVGAGI. The V and J ends lost 2 bases and 6 bases respectively, with 7 bases between them. The CDR3 has 13 residues. The CDR3 nucleotides read TGTGCCAGCAGTTACGGATTGGCCGGGGAGCTGTTTTTT. Protein: CASSYGLAGELFF.

V is TRBV27 and J is TRBJ2-5, with TRBD1 identical over 10 bases. The J call may be in error: the DNA end matches TRBJ2-1 better. CDR3 length: 13 amino acids. In germline, CDR1 is MNHEY, CDR2 SMNVEV (reference sequence). CDR3 bases: TGTGCCAGCAGGGGACAGGGGTCCTACGAGCAGTTCTTC. Protein: CASRGQGSYEQFF.

This clonotype came up many times. The rearrangement links TRBV7-2 to TRBJ2-1; 8 bases fit TRBD2. The CDR3 contains 16 residues. V shed 1 base, J shed 6 bases, and the junction held 8 bases outside the gene matches. CDR1 SGHTA and CDR2 FQGNSA come from the germline V gene. The CDR3 DNA reads TGTGCCAGCAGCTTAGTTCGGGGGGGCCATCGCAATGAGCAGTTCTTC. This translates into CASSLVRGGHRNEQFF. The variable domain in full, completed from reference TRBV7-2 and TRBJ2-1, reads GAGVSQSPSNKVTEKGKDVELRCDPISGHTALYWYRQSLGQGLEFLIYFQGNSAPDKSGLPSDRFSAERTGGSVSTLTIQRTQQEDSAVYLCASSLVRGGHRNEQFFGPGTRLTVL.

This clonotype came up many times. The V gene is TRBV27, the J gene TRBJ1-6, with 8 bases that match TRBD1. The germline V gene encodes CDR1 MNHEY and CDR2 SMNVEV (reference sequence). Trimming at V came to 6 bases and at J to 6 bases, leaving 7 bases not matched to a gene. This CDR3 contains 15 residues. DNA for the CDR3: TGTGCCAGCAGAATTGACAGGGGAATTAATTCACCCCTCCACTTT. It yields the protein CASRIDRGINSPLHF.

This clonotype appeared many times. This chain uses TRBV6-1 with TRBJ2-5; the match to TRBD2 covers 14 bases. Germline V gene data show CDR1 as MNHNS and CDR2 as SASEGT. V lost 3 bases, J lost 1 base, and 4 bases stayed unmatched. CDR3 length equals 17 residues. The CDR3 spells CASSEETSGGVQETQYF. The DNA of the CDR3 is TGTGCCAGCAGTGAGGAGACTAGCGGGGGGGTCCAAGAGACCCAGTACTTC.

A single count supports this clonotype. This chain links TRBV5-5 with TRBJ2-3; no reliable D call. CDR3 length equals 14 residues. Germline V gene lookup returns CDR1 SGHKS and CDR2 YYEKEE (reference sequence). V was shortened by 0 bases and J by 5 bases, with 10 bases between the two germline ends. CDR3 bases: TGTGCCAGCAGCTTGGAAGGGTTGGGAGATACGCAGTATTTT. Translation: CASSLEGLGDTQYF. The whole variable domain, remainder taken from reference TRBV5-5 and TRBJ2-3, is DAGVTQSPTHLIKTRGQQVTLRCSPISGHKSVSWYQQVLGQGPQFIFQYYEKEERGRGNFPDRFSARQFPNYSSELNVNALLLGDSALYLCASSLEGLGDTQYFGPGTRLTVL.

This chain links TRBV19 with TRBJ2-2; perhaps TRBD2 as D (6 bases). The CDR3 runs to 12 residues. V dropped 5 bases and J dropped 6 bases, with 7 bases sitting between them. Germline lookup yields CDR1 LNHDA and CDR2 SQIVND (reference sequence). CDR3 sequence (DNA): TGTGCCAGTAGTCGCGGGGCCGGGGAGCTGTTTTTT. This encodes CASSRGAGELFF.

A word on this clonotype: Compared with germline, one end of the junction differs, possibly owing to a read error. The J gene is TRBJ2-3, the V gene TRBV7-3; 7 bases map to TRBD1. The CDR3 sequence is 16 residues long. The germline CDR1 and CDR2 sequences are SGHTA and FQGTGA. CDR3 nucleotides: TGTGCCAGCAGCGGCACAGGGGCCTCAATCAAGGAGACGCAGTATTTC. Residues: CASSGTGASIKETQYF.

This sequence joins TRBV7-2 and TRBJ2-3, with 7 positions matching TRBD2. Trimming at V came to 5 bases and at J to 9 bases, leaving 17 bases not matched to a gene. The CDR3 has 16 residues. Germline CDR1 reads SGHTA; CDR2 reads FQGNSA. The CDR3 DNA reads as TGTGCCAGCAGCGGCGGGGGACTGGCGGGAGCAAACACGCAGTATTTT. This gives the protein CASSGGGLAGANTQYF.

A remark on this clonotype: Without the conserved terminal phenylalanine or tryptophan, this CDR3 likely stems from a read error. No DNA is shown, since the ends of the CDR3 on it are uncertain; the CDR3 is the one TCRdb lists. The chain recombines TRBV12-3 or TRBV12-4 with TRBJ1-1; the table's TRBD1 call for D was not verified on the DNA. The CDR3 contains 18 residues when both ends are counted. CDR3 region: CASSFRAGSLPTSSTSGQ.

The V gene is TRBV27, the J gene TRBJ2-1; TRBD2 matches at 9 bases. The DNA end is more similar to TRBJ2-4, so the J call may be wrong. This CDR3 is 17 amino acids long. Germline values: CDR1 MNHEY, CDR2 SMNVEV (reference sequence). The CDR3 reads CASSLGRGGRAKETQYF. The CDR3 region has the DNA TGTGCCAGCAGTTTAGGGCGGGGGGGCCGTGCCAAAGAGACTCAGTACTTC.

This clonotype was observed at least ten times. This chain connects TRBV7-3 to TRBJ2-1; D gene uncertain. The closer fit of TRBJ2-7 to the DNA end suggests the J call may be wrong. From germline, CDR1 is SGHTA and CDR2 FQGTGA. The CDR3 sequence is 13 residues long. The CDR3 DNA reads TGTGCCAGCAGCTTAGACGGATACAATGAGCAGTACTTC. Translation gives CASSLDGYNEQYF.

This clonotype was counted a few times. The V and J genes are TRBV19 and TRBJ2-2; 7 bases agree with TRBD1. Trimming cost V 9 bases and J 8 bases; bases outside gene matches: 12. In germline, CDR1 is LNHDA, CDR2 SQIVND (reference sequence). This CDR3 region has 14 residues. Written as DNA, the CDR3 is TGTGCCAGCAACTTACAGGGGAAATCGGGGGAGCTGTTTTTT. Encoded protein: CASNLQGKSGELFF.

This clonotype has at least ten counts. V and J are TRBV6-5 and TRBJ2-7; D not resolved. V gave up 1 base and J gave up 1 base, with 5 bases separating them. CDR1 and CDR2 from the germline V gene are MNHEY and SVGAGI. This CDR3 region has 13 residues. CDR3 DNA sequence: TGTGCCAGCAGTTACTTTGCGTCCTACGAGCAGTACTTC. This gives the protein CASSYFASYEQYF.

Sample share makes this clonotype medium-sized. The CDR3 spells CASSVGVGYEQYF. The CDR3 nucleotides are TGTGCCAGCAGTGTAGGGGTCGGCTACGAGCAGTACTTC. The V and J genes are TRBV6-1 and TRBJ2-7, with D possibly being TRBD1 (5 bases). CDR1 MNHNS and CDR2 SASEGT come from the germline V gene. The CDR3 spans 13 residues. V shed 4 bases and J shed 3 bases, with 10 bases lying between them.

The J gene is TRBJ2-1, the V gene TRBV7-9, with 11 bases that match TRBD2. CDR1 is SEHNR and CDR2 is FQNEAQ in the germline V gene (reference sequence). The CDR3 loop spans 18 amino acids. After removal of 5 bases from V and 6 bases from J, the junction contained 15 bases not matched to a gene. CDR3: CASSPPPLLAGAGNEQFF. As DNA, the CDR3 is TGTGCCAGCAGCCCCCCCCCCCTACTAGCGGGAGCGGGCAATGAGCAGTTCTTC. Supplemented by reference TRBV7-9 and TRBJ2-1, the full variable domain reads DTGVSQNPRHKITKRGQNVTFRCDPISEHNRLYWYRQTLGQGPEFLTYFQNEAQLEKSRLLSDRFSAERPKGSFSTLEIQRTEQGDSAMYLCASSPPPLLAGAGNEQFFGPGTRLTVL.

This clonotype was detected many times. V and J are TRBV6-1 and TRBJ1-3; D is undetermined. Looked up from germline, CDR1 is MNHNS and CDR2 is SASEGT. CDR3 size: 13 residues. V was pared by 6 bases and J by 0 bases, with 6 bases between. DNA for the CDR3: TGTGCCAGCAGCGACAACTCTGGAAACACCATATATTTT. Its translation is CASSDNSGNTIYF.

This clonotype has at least ten counts. The rearrangement joins TRBV11-3 to TRBJ2-4; the D gene could be TRBD1 or TRBD2 (5 bases each). Germline loops: CDR1 SGHNT, CDR2 YENEEA. There are 13 residues in the CDR3. V lost 1 base and J 13 bases, leaving 14 bases between the germline ends. The CDR3 bases are TGTGCCAGCAGCTTAGGGGGGAGCCGAGAGCAGTACTTC. It is translated as CASSLGGSREQYF. Filled out from reference TRBV11-3 and TRBJ2-4, the complete variable domain reads EAGVVQSPRYKIIEKKQPVAFWCNPISGHNTLYWYLQNLGQGPELLIRYENEEAVDDSQLPKDRFSAERLKGVDSTLKIQPAELGDSAVYLCASSLGGSREQYFGAGTRLSVL.

On this clonotype: A junction boundary mismatches the germline segment, possibly from a read error. The J gene is TRBJ2-3, the V gene TRBV7-8; tentative D call: TRBD1 (7 bases). This CDR3 has 18 residues. CDR1 and CDR2 (germline): SGHVS, FQNEAQ. In DNA form, the CDR3 reads TGTGCCAGCAGCCCCGACGATGGAGGGGGCCGTGACACAGATACGCAGTATTTC. Translation gives CASSPDDGGGRDTDTQYF.

This clonotype was seen more than once but under ten times. The chain is built from TRBV10-3 and TRBJ2-7, with D possibly matching TRBD2 (6 bases). There are 13 residues in the CDR3. CDR1 and CDR2 (germline): ENHRY, SYGVKD. The V and J ends lost 6 bases and 0 bases respectively, with 9 bases between them. The CDR3 protein is CAIRAGSSYEQYF. DNA for the CDR3: TGTGCCATCAGGGCGGGGAGCTCCTACGAGCAGTACTTC.

This clonotype was seen once. V is TRBV6-1 and J is TRBJ2-3, with 7 bases fitting TRBD2. The V and J ends lost 9 bases and 2 bases, in that order; junction bases with no gene match: 11. The CDR3 sequence is 15 residues long. The germline V gene encodes CDR1 MNHNS and CDR2 SASEGT. The CDR3 spells CARGLGEGDTDTQYF. The CDR3 nucleotides are TGTGCCAGGGGGCTCGGGGAGGGAGACACAGATACGCAGTATTTT.

This rearrangement joins TRBV7-3 to TRBJ2-5; TRBD2 matches at 9 bases. Trimming cost V 4 bases and J 0 bases; bases outside gene matches: 9. CDR3 size: 17 residues. The germline V gene encodes CDR1 SGHTA and CDR2 FQGTGA. The CDR3 DNA sequence: TGTGCCAGCAGCTCCGTGCCGGCGGGAGGGAACCAAGAGACCCAGTACTTC. It encodes CASSSVPAGGNQETQYF.

This clonotype came up many times. This rearrangement joins TRBV7-9 to TRBJ2-7; 9 nucleotides agree with TRBD1. The CDR3 loop spans 15 amino acids. V shed 8 bases and J 5 bases; nucleotides not matched to a gene: 13. Per germline, CDR1 SEHNR and CDR2 FQNEAQ (reference sequence). In nucleotides, the CDR3 is TGTGCCAGCCGTGGACCCGGGACAGGGTTCGACGAGCAGTACTTC. Translating gives CASRGPGTGFDEQYF.

This clonotype has ten or more counts. The V and J genes are TRBV5-6 and TRBJ2-3, with D hard to call. There are 14 residues in the CDR3. The V gene's germline CDR1 is SGHDT and CDR2 YYEEEE. V was trimmed by 0 bases and J by 2 bases, leaving 7 bases between them. CDR3 amino acids: CASSLVGITDTQYF. The CDR3 DNA sequence: TGTGCCAGCAGCTTGGTTGGCATCACAGATACGCAGTATTTT.

This clonotype was seen only a few times. The chain links TRBV11-3 to TRBJ1-4; possible D gene TRBD1, 5 bases. Per the germline V gene, CDR1 is SGHNT and CDR2 is YENEEA. V was cut by 1 base and J by 7 bases, with 10 bases left in between. The CDR3 is 14 amino acids. The DNA of the CDR3 is TGTGCCAGCAGCTTAGGAGGGAGGGGTGAAAAACTGTTTTTT. Translating it yields CASSLGGRGEKLFF.

As concerns this clonotype: Mismatch with germline at one junction end may stem from a read error. The V call is TRBV7-2, the J call TRBJ2-4; 10 bases agree with TRBD2. The DNA end is more similar to TRBJ2-5, so the J call may be wrong. In germline, CDR1 is SGHTA, CDR2 FQGNSA. This CDR3 contains 16 residues. The CDR3 loop reads CACRLAGGRDQETQYF. The CDR3 coding sequence is TGTGCCTGCAGGTTAGCGGGGGGCCGTGACCAAGAGACCCAGTACTTC.